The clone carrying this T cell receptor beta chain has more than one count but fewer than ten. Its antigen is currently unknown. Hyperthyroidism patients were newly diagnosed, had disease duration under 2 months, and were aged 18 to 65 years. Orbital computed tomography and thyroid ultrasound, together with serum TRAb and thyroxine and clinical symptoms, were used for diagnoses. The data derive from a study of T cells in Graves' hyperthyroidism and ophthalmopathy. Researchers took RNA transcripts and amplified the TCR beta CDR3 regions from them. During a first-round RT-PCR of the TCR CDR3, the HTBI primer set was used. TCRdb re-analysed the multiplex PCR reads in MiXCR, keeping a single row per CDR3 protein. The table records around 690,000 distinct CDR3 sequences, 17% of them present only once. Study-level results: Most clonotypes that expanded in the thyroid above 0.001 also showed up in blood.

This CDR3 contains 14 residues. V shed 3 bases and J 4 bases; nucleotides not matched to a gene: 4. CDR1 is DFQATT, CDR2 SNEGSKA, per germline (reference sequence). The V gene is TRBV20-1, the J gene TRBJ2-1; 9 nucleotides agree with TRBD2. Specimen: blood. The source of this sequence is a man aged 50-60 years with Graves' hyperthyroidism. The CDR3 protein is CSASRREGYNEQFF. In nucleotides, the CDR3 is TGCAGTGCTAGTAGGCGGGAGGGTTACAATGAGCAGTTCTTC.